Listed below are T cell receptor beta chains from one sample, sequenced in a study of cytomegalovirus exposure and HLA in healthy donors. Data came from immunoSEQ multiplex PCR; TCRdb stores just in-frame clones and leaves some out. The sample carries under 200,000 clones, 80% recorded once. Sequencing used PBMCs. Receptors were obtained from a man between 25 and 39 years old in good health and CMV-seronegative. CDR3s include the opening cysteine and the closing phenylalanine or tryptophan. Each record gives: J gene, V gene, clone size, D gene, CDR3 protein, CDR3 DNA. D genes are given only for firm matches. Part of the rows lack a size; the others show once, few, many or a class for expanded clones.

>TRBJ2-3|TRBV7-6|few|-
CASSLQGSDTQYF
TGTGCCAGCAGCTTACAGGGGTCGGATACGCAGTATTTT
>TRBJ1-1|TRBV18|-|-
CASSPPRGKGNTEAFF
TGTGCCAGCTCACCACCGCGGGGTAAAGGGAACACTGAAGCTTTCTTT
>TRBJ1-5|TRBV7-6|few|-
CASSLAWGGGQPQHF
TGTGCCAGCAGCTTAGCGTGGGGAGGAGGTCAGCCCCAGCATTTT
>TRBJ2-7|TRBV10-1|-|-
CASRRSYEQYF
TGCGCCAGCCGCCGGTCCTACGAGCAGTACTTC
>TRBJ2-3|TRBV15|few|-
CATSRESLRGTVADTQYF
TGTGCCACCAGCAGAGAGAGCTTAAGGGGGACCGTGGCAGATACGCAGTATTTT
>TRBJ2-5|TRBV27|few|TRBD1
CASSKQGGSETQYF
TGTGCCAGCAGTAAACAGGGGGGATCGGAGACCCAGTACTTC
>TRBJ2-3|TRBV28|-|-
CASSFGITDTQYF
TGTGCCAGCAGTTTCGGTATCACAGATACGCAGTATTTT
>TRBJ2-7|TRBV10-3|once|-
CAISESRLPHEQYF
TGTGCCATCAGTGAGTCGCGGCTACCCCACGAGCAGTACTTC
>TRBJ1-1|TRBV4-1|-|-
CASSQGWTNTEAFF
TGCGCCAGCAGCCAGGGGTGGACTAACACTGAAGCTTTCTTT
>TRBJ2-1|TRBV6-4|once|TRBD2
CASSPGLAVYNEQFF
TGTGCCAGCAGCCCGGGACTAGCGGTATACAATGAGCAGTTCTTC
>TRBJ2-3|TRBV9|few|TRBD1
CASSLKPRQGLTDTQYF
TGTGCCAGCAGCCTTAAACCTAGACAGGGATTAACAGATACGCAGTATTTT
>TRBJ1-5|TRBV23-1|-|TRBD1
CARPGTGGCQPQHF
TGCGCCAGACCCGGGACAGGGGGCTGTCAGCCCCAGCATTTT
>TRBJ2-7|TRBV9|-|-
CASSTDGRGLIYEQYF
TGTGCCAGCAGCACTGATGGAAGAGGACTGATCTACGAGCAGTACTTC
>TRBJ2-7|TRBV10-3|-|-
CAISETEYEQYF
TGTGCCATCAGTGAGACGGAGTACGAGCAGTACTTC
>TRBJ2-7|TRBV19|few|-
CASGAPGVGEQYF
TGTGCCAGCGGGGCCCCGGGGGTAGGCGAGCAGTACTTC
>TRBJ2-7|TRBV19|-|-
CACKPGASSYEQYF
TGTGCCTGTAAACCGGGTGCAAGCTCCTACGAGCAGTACTTC
>TRBJ2-7|TRBV7-2|-|TRBD2
CASSSTSGPYEQYF
TGTGCCAGCAGCTCCACTAGCGGGCCTTACGAGCAGTACTTC
>TRBJ1-2|TRBV4-2|few|TRBD1
CASSQVQGANYGYTF
TGTGCCAGCAGCCAAGTTCAGGGGGCCAACTATGGCTACACCTTC
>TRBJ1-5|TRBV11-2|-|-
CASSLDSLIYSNQPQHF
TGTGCCAGCAGCTTGGACAGTCTCATTTATAGCAATCAGCCCCAGCATTTT
>TRBJ2-5|TRBV25-1|once|TRBD2
CASSEPASGSQGTQYF
TGTGCCAGCAGTGAGCCGGCTAGCGGGAGTCAGGGGACCCAGTACTTC
>TRBJ2-7|TRBV7-2|-|-
CASSLASNRQVSSYEQYF
TGTGCCAGCAGCTTAGCGTCTAATAGACAGGTGAGCTCCTACGAGCAGTACTTC
>TRBJ1-1|TRBV10-3|-|-
CAISESGAPYTEAFF
TGTGCCATCAGTGAGTCGGGGGCACCTTACACTGAAGCTTTCTTT
>TRBJ2-4|TRBV5-6|-|TRBD2
CASSWALAGVFIQYF
TGTGCCAGCAGCTGGGCGCTAGCGGGAGTTTTCATTCAGTACTTC
>TRBJ2-7|TRBV7-2|-|-
CASSPRDGDEQYF
TGTGCCAGCAGCCCACGGGATGGGGACGAGCAGTACTTC
>TRBJ1-2|TRBV19|few|-
CASSFLRGPNYGYTF
TGTGCCAGTAGTTTCCTCAGGGGACCGAACTATGGCTACACCTTC
>TRBJ2-7|TRBV6-5|-|TRBD2
CASSLQAGRAEQYF
TGTGCCAGCAGTCTCCAAGCGGGACGGGCCGAGCAGTACTTC
>TRBJ1-1|TRBV6-5|-|-
CASRKRGSVNTEAFF
TGTGCCAGCAGAAAACGGGGAAGCGTGAACACTGAAGCTTTCTTT
>TRBJ2-1|TRBV9|-|TRBD2
CASSPLGLGGGNEQFF
TGTGCCAGCAGCCCTCTGGGACTAGGTGGGGGGAATGAGCAGTTCTTC
>TRBJ2-3|TRBV2|-|TRBD2
CATGLAARDTQYF
TGTGCCACAGGACTAGCGGCAAGGGATACGCAGTATTTT
>TRBJ1-1|TRBV19|-|TRBD1
CASTRQGQNTEAFF
TGTGCCAGTACCAGACAGGGACAGAACACTGAAGCTTTCTTT
>TRBJ2-7|TRBV5-4|-|TRBD2
CASSPELARSSYEQYF
TGTGCCAGCAGCCCGGAACTAGCGCGTAGCTCCTACGAGCAGTACTTC
>TRBJ1-3|TRBV6-1|-|-
CASSEDHSHDSGNTIYF
TGTGCCAGCAGTGAAGACCACAGCCATGATTCTGGAAACACCATATATTTT
>TRBJ2-1|TRBV5-5|-|TRBD2
CASSQAPLAGFNNEQFF
TGTGCCAGCAGCCAGGCCCCGCTAGCGGGATTCAACAATGAGCAGTTCTTC
>TRBJ1-2|TRBV6-5|-|-
CASSTRVDGYTF
TGTGCCAGCAGTACCAGGGTGGATGGCTACACCTTC
>TRBJ1-1|TRBV7-3|-|-
CASSERGGHETEAFF
TGTGCCAGCAGCGAACGGGGGGGGCATGAGACTGAAGCTTTCTTT
>TRBJ2-2|TRBV7-2|-|TRBD1
CASSLEGPFRGLGTGELFF
TGTGCCAGCAGCTTAGAGGGGCCTTTCAGGGGGCTTGGCACCGGGGAGCTGTTTTTT
>TRBJ2-3|TRBV4-3|-|TRBD2
CASSQDFPSGGPFTDTQYF
TGCGCCAGCAGCCAAGATTTTCCTAGCGGGGGCCCCTTCACAGATACGCAGTATTTT
>TRBJ2-5|TRBV5-1|-|TRBD1
CASSPGQFQETQYF
TGCGCCAGCAGCCCGGGACAGTTTCAAGAGACCCAGTACTTC
>TRBJ2-7|TRBV14|-|TRBD1
CASSHSRAGGEQYF
TGTGCCAGCAGCCATTCCCGGGCAGGGGGAGAGCAGTACTTC
>TRBJ1-1|TRBV4-2|once|-
CASSRRGGNTEAFF
TGTGCCAGCAGCCGCCGAGGGGGAAACACTGAAGCTTTCTTT
>TRBJ1-1|TRBV10-3|-|-
CAISEGWGDTEAFF
TGTGCCATCAGTGAGGGTTGGGGCGACACTGAAGCTTTCTTT
>TRBJ1-5|TRBV30|-|-
CAWSTGNQPQHF
TGTGCCTGGAGTACAGGGAATCAGCCCCAGCATTTT
>TRBJ2-1|TRBV5-1|-|-
CASSLIAGNNEQFF
TGCGCCAGCAGCTTGATCGCGGGAAACAATGAGCAGTTCTTC
>TRBJ2-7|TRBV7-2|-|-
CASRQGGEQYF
TGTGCCAGCAGGCAGGGGGGCGAGCAGTACTTC
>TRBJ2-1|TRBV10-1|-|-
CASSATLGAAQFF
TGCGCCAGCAGTGCAACCCTGGGAGCCGCCCAGTTCTTC
>TRBJ2-1|TRBV7-2|-|TRBD2
CASSQIRGVAGDNNEQFF
TGTGCCAGCAGTCAAATTCGAGGGGTAGCGGGGGACAACAATGAGCAGTTCTTC
>TRBJ2-1|TRBV7-6|-|-
CASSAGPADEQFF
TGTGCCAGCAGCGCGGGACCCGCGGATGAGCAGTTCTTC
>TRBJ1-6|TRBV4-1|-|TRBD1
CASSQGGQGGSPLHF
TGCGCCAGCAGCCAAGGAGGACAGGGAGGTTCACCCCTCCACTTT
>TRBJ2-3|TRBV28|-|-
CASSFGDSLTGSTDTQYF
TGTGCCAGCAGTTTTGGGGATAGTTTGACAGGTAGCACAGATACGCAGTATTTT
>TRBJ1-4|TRBV5-6|-|TRBD1
CASSGMTGGQLELFF
TGTGCCAGCAGCGGGATGACAGGGGGGCAATTAGAACTGTTTTTT
>TRBJ2-7|TRBV11-2|-|-
CASSNGNLGSSYEQYF
TGTGCCAGCAGTAATGGGAACTTGGGGAGCTCCTACGAGCAGTACTTC
>TRBJ1-1|TRBV7-3|-|-
CASSAGGMNTEAFF
TGTGCCAGCAGTGCGGGGGGGATGAACACTGAAGCTTTCTTT
>TRBJ2-3|TRBV10-1|-|TRBD2
CASSSGTSGTDTQYF
TGCGCCAGCAGCTCCGGGACTAGCGGGACAGATACGCAGTATTTT